One and the same sample provided the 7 T cell receptor beta chains below, sequenced in a study of T-cell reconstitution after alpha-beta-depleted transplantation in children. For TCRbeta, the library was prepared with unique molecular identifiers. Via MiXCR, TCRdb re-called the PCR reads, giving one row per CDR3 protein. The data show a few hundred thousand distinct CDR3 sequences, around 19% seen once. Sample: PBMCs from the stem cell graft donor, taken from the stem cell graft. These receptors were obtained from a human donor who donated a stem cell graft to a child with acute lymphoblastic leukemia.

Ten or more counts support this clonotype. V is TRBV7-9 and J is TRBJ2-5; the D is unclear. The CDR3 runs to 11 residues. The V end was cut by 5 bases, the J end by 5 bases, with 6 bases between. Germline V gene sequence: CDR1 SEHNR, CDR2 FQNEAQ (reference sequence). CDR3 nucleotide sequence: TGTGCCAGCAGCCGTCGGGAGACCCAGTACTTC. The encoded protein is CASSRRETQYF.

This clonotype was picked up a small number of times. The J gene is TRBJ2-7, the V gene TRBV12-3 or TRBV12-4; unclear D gene. V was cut by 3 bases and J by 1 base, with 10 bases left in between. This CDR3 contains 14 residues. This CDR3 is CASSFFGTSYEQYF. As DNA, the CDR3 is TGTGCCAGCAGTTTTTTCGGTACTTCCTACGAGCAGTACTTC.

The chain uses TRBV29-1 and TRBJ2-1; 11 bases match TRBD2. The trim removed 3 bases at V and 6 bases at J, leaving 4 bases unmatched. Germline loops: CDR1 SQVTM, CDR2 ANQGSEA. The CDR3 spans 14 residues. The CDR3 reads CSVESSGRTNEQFF. The CDR3 DNA follows: TGCAGCGTTGAGTCTAGCGGGAGGACCAATGAGCAGTTCTTC.

This clonotype was seen more than once but under ten times. The V and J genes are TRBV15 and TRBJ1-5, with D tentatively TRBD1 (6 bases). The CDR3 is 17 amino acids. V dropped 1 base and J dropped 0 bases, with 13 bases sitting between them. Germline V gives CDR1 LNHNV, CDR2 YYDKDF (reference sequence). CDR3 in amino acids: CATSRVRRTVSNQPQHF. The CDR3 region has the DNA TGTGCCACCAGCAGAGTAAGGAGGACAGTTAGCAATCAGCCCCAGCATTTT.

This clonotype appeared a few times. The chain couples TRBV27 to TRBJ2-1, with TRBD1 as a possible D gene (6 bases). Per the germline V gene, CDR1 is MNHEY and CDR2 is SMNVEV (reference sequence). Trimming removed 6 bases at V and 8 bases at J, with 20 bases between. This CDR3 has 15 residues. The CDR3 loop is CASSLTGHQRYEQFF. In DNA, the CDR3 is TGTGCCAGCAGCTTGACGGGACACCAAAGGTATGAGCAGTTCTTC.

The V call is TRBV2, the J call TRBJ2-5; 7 positions match TRBD2. Trimming at V came to 11 bases and at J to 2 bases, leaving 8 bases not matched to a gene. Looked up from germline, CDR1 is SNHLY and CDR2 is FYNNEI. CDR3 length: 13 amino acids. CDR3 sequence: CAGASGEQETQYF. In DNA form, the CDR3 reads TGTGCCGGAGCTAGCGGAGAGCAAGAGACCCAGTACTTC.

CDR3 in amino acids: CASSQDRALGSYNSPLHF. As DNA, the CDR3 is TGCGCCAGCAGCCAAGATCGAGCGCTAGGGTCCTATAATTCACCCCTCCACTTT. This sequence joins TRBV4-1 and TRBJ1-6; D remains unclear. This CDR3 is 18 amino acids long. The germline CDR1 and CDR2 sequences are MGHRA and YSYEKL. The V and J ends lost 0 bases and 1 base respectively, with 13 bases between them.